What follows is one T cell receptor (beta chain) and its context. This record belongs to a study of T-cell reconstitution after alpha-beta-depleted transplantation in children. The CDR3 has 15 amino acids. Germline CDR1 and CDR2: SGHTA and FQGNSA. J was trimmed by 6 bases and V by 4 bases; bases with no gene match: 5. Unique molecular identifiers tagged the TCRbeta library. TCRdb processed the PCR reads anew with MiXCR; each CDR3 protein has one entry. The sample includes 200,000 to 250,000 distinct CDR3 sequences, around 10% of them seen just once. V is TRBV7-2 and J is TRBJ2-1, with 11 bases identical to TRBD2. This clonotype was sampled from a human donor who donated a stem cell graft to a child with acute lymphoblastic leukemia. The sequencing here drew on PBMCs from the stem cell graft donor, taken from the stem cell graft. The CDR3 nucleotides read TGTGCCAGCAGCTCCTTAGCGGGGGGGAGCAATGAGCAGTTCTTC. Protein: CASSSLAGGSNEQFF. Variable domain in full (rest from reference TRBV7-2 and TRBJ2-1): GAGVSQSPSNKVTEKGKDVELRCDPISGHTALYWYRQSLGQGLEFLIYFQGNSAPDKSGLPSDRFSAERTGGSVSTLTIQRTQQEDSAVYLCASSSLAGGSNEQFFGPGTRLTVL.